The sequence of this TCR beta chain was determined in a study of MAIT cells during Salmonella Paratyphi A infection (dated by TCRdb to between 2016 and 2019). Regarding the complete study: A single dose of 1-5x10^3 CFU of S. Paratyphi A strain NVGH308 was ingested by adult volunteers aged 18 to 60. Diagnosed volunteers received ciprofloxacin 500 mg twice daily for 14 days starting at diagnosis.

Paper-wide results and their limitations: Compared with healthy controls, diagnosed volunteers had more expansion or contraction among the top five MAIT clonotypes (about 0.5 versus 0.13), suggesting that infection reshaped the repertoire. The availability of volunteer samples limited the sample sizes, but these sizes were considered adequate to detect differences between groups. A significant decrease in the space occupied by over-represented MAIT clonotypes was found from baseline to mid-infection (around 0.15 to 0.10), whereas no significant post-infection difference was found. MAIT cell TRBV usage was oligoclonal with a preference for TRBV20 and TRBV6, and infection did not appear to change this usage.

The time point label of this sample denotes: mid-infection, around enteric fever diagnosis. MAIT cells were defined as Valpha7.2+ CD161+ T cells and were identified and sorted by flow cytometry. In about 6 volunteers who developed enteric fever after controlled oral challenge with live Salmonella Paratyphi A, circulating MAIT cell TCRbeta repertoires were profiled over time. MAIT cell samples were contributed by each diagnosed volunteer at pre-infection, mid-infection and post-infection timepoints. A diagnosis of enteric fever was based on Paratyphi A bacteremia and/or a persistent fever above 38 degrees C that lasted longer than 12 hours. Challenged volunteers were diagnosed with infection between day 4 and day 7 after challenge. For RNA extraction, between about 5,000 and 11,000 MAIT cells from each sample were sorted straight into RNAqueous-Micro lysis buffer. Lymphoprep gradient centrifugation was used to isolate peripheral blood mononuclear cells from blood samples and leukocyte cones. A BD FACSAria Fusion or BD FACSAria III sorter was used for cell sorting.

The germline ends are 9 bases apart after V is trimmed by 5 bases and J by 7 bases. CDR3 length: 12 amino acids, cysteine to phenylalanine. Solely the CDR3 DNA is kept, with 36 bases framed from the first base. CDR1 PRHDT and CDR2 FYEKMQ were looked up in the germline V gene (reference sequence). Concerning this clonotype itself: Its antigen specificity is not known. No base qualities exist here, and no much larger clone lies one base off it.

Library preparation employed 5' RACE. TCRbeta was amplified in two PCR rounds using Phusion High-Fidelity polymerase, and the primers carried sample-specific barcodes. TCRbeta libraries were made through template-switch cDNA synthesis using SMARTScribe reverse transcriptase and a TRBC-specific primer. The barcoded samples were pooled and then prepared using the NEBNext Ultra DNA Library Prep Kit for Illumina. Sequencing of the libraries took place on an Illumina MiSeq using the MiSeq reagent kit v2, 300 cycles. The published analysis was carried out like this. Jemultiplexer demultiplexed the reads by barcode, and MiTCR with default parameters aligned the reads. Non-functional sequences were filtered out with VDJtools, and clonotypes were defined by amino acid sequence, with frequencies based on assigned sequence reads. In the clonal space homeostasis analysis, clonotypes were binned by frequency as over-represented (0.05-1), large, medium and small. TCRdb reran the public reads through fastp at Q25 and MiXCR, keeping productive beta chains. Duplicate CDR3 protein sequences are folded into a single record with the most common DNA and genes. These V and J calls derive from TCRdb rather than the authors' analysis. The sample yields about 860 distinct CDR3 sequences; more than 20% were counted once. Clones ranked in the top ten supply under 45% of the sample.

The sequence links TRBV13 to TRBJ2-1, with no D gene named confidently. Material: MAIT cells from PBMCs, obtained at the middle sampling point of the challenge study. The source of this sequence is a person aged 18 to 75 who was deliberately infected with Salmonella Paratyphi A in a paratyphoid fever challenge study. The DNA sequence reads TGTGCCAGCAGCGACTGGGGAAATGAGCAGTTCTTC. Translated, it reads CASSDWGNEQFF.